This T cell receptor beta chain comes out of a study of graft-versus-host responses after intestinal transplantation. On this clone itself: What it binds is unknown.

Method: immunoSEQ multiplex PCR; TCRdb's copy keeps in-frame clones and lacks some. The sample consists of 150,000 or so clones, approximately 91% of them appearing once. Germline V CDR1 and CDR2: PRHDT, FYEKMQ (reference sequence). CDR3 length: 15 amino acids. With 5 bases clipped from V and 7 bases from J, the junction kept 5 bases outside the gene matches. Sequenced here: unstimulated CD4+ T cells sorted from spleen or lymph node cells, sampled before intestinal transplant. V is TRBV13 and J is TRBJ2-1; TRBD2 aligns across 13 bases. This sequence originates from a human donor who received an intestinal transplant. The CDR3 coding sequence is TGTGCCAGCAGCCCCCGACTAGCGGGAGGTAATGAGCAGTTCTTC. It encodes CASSPRLAGGNEQFF.